The clone carrying this TCR beta chain was seen only a few times. Antigen specificity is unknown. There are 14 residues in the CDR3. Trimming left V 4 bases short and J 0 bases short, with 9 bases between. This record comes from a study of vaccination and CD4 T cells after COVID-19. With the Oncomine TCR Beta short-read assay, DNA from cultured CD4+ T cells was sequenced. One entry per CDR3 protein results from TCRdb running MiXCR on the PCR reads. Of about 10,000 distinct CDR3 sequences listed, 50% to 60% are singletons. Treatment defined: roughly 10-day PBMC culture with coronavirus spike peptide pools or control peptides (ViraFEST assay).

The sample was CD4+ T cells from blood, cultured in vitro. V gene TRBV12-3 or TRBV12-4 combines with J gene TRBJ1-2, with D perhaps TRBD1 (5 bases). This sequence was found in a human donor who had recovered from COVID-19. Here the CDR3 DNA reads TGTGCCAGCAGTTCGTGGGGGGCTAACTATGGCTACACCTTC. Translated: CASSSWGANYGYTF.